These T cell receptor beta chains were read from a single sample in a study of vaccination and CD4 T cells after COVID-19. Each CDR3 protein gets one entry after TCRdb re-called the PCR reads with MiXCR. The data contain 7,500 to 10,000 distinct CDR3 sequences, 34% of them singletons. These TCRs' antigens remain unknown. The sequencing input was CD4+ T cells from blood, cultured in vitro. These receptor sequences come from a human donor in good health. Both conserved end residues are part of each CDR3. D genes are given only for firm matches. The size of a clone is reported for some rows only, either as once, few or many, or as a class for expanded clones.

NA	TRBV7-3	few	TRBJ2-2	CASSELGVLNTGELFF	TGTGCCAGCAGCGAACTGGGAGTCTTGAACACCGGGGAGCTGTTTTTT
NA	TRBV29-1	NA	TRBJ1-1	CSVWTSPAEAFF	TGCAGCGTTTGGACAAGCCCGGCTGAAGCTTTCTTT
TRBD1	TRBV20-1	NA	TRBJ2-7	CSAPDRGLDEQYF	TGCAGTGCGCCGGACAGGGGGCTGGACGAGCAGTACTTC
NA	TRBV6-1	NA	TRBJ2-3	CASRADRPSTDTQYF	TGTGCCAGCAGGGCCGACAGGCCTAGCACAGATACGCAGTATTTT
TRBD1	TRBV20-1	few	TRBJ1-3	CSASRTGSGNTIYF	TGCAGTGCTAGTCGGACAGGCTCTGGAAACACCATATATTTT
TRBD2	TRBV20-1	NA	TRBJ2-7	CSARVLAGESYEQYF	TGCAGTGCTAGAGTGCTAGCGGGAGAATCCTACGAGCAGTACTTC
TRBD1	TRBV2	NA	TRBJ2-3	CAGGQGFGTDTQYF	TGTGCCGGGGGACAGGGATTCGGCACAGATACGCAGTATTTT
NA	TRBV25-1	NA	TRBJ1-4	CASSEGPAGEKLFF	TGTGCCAGCAGCGAGGGACCGGCCGGGGAAAAACTGTTTTTT
TRBD1	TRBV28	few	TRBJ1-2	CASGRRGRIGYTF	TGTGCCAGCGGTCGGAGGGGGCGCATTGGCTACACCTTC
TRBD1	TRBV24-1	NA	TRBJ2-5	CATSGGTGEETQYF	TGTGCCACCAGTGGTGGGACAGGGGAAGAGACCCAGTACTTC
TRBD1	TRBV6-4	NA	TRBJ1-2	CASSLRTGSYSGYTF	TGTGCCAGCAGCCTTAGGACAGGGTCGTATTCTGGCTACACCTTC
NA	TRBV4-2	NA	TRBJ1-2	CASSQDQQGHYGYTF	TGTGCCAGCAGCCAAGATCAACAGGGCCACTATGGCTACACCTTC
NA	TRBV7-2	few	TRBJ2-5	CASSLAWGAPQETQYF	TGTGCCAGCAGCTTAGCGTGGGGGGCTCCCCAAGAGACCCAGTACTTC
NA	TRBV7-3	NA	TRBJ1-1	CASSLWDPGEVPNTEAFF	TGTGCCAGCAGCTTATGGGACCCCGGAGAGGTACCGAACACTGAAGCTTTCTTT
NA	TRBV12-3/TRBV12-4	NA	TRBJ2-3	CASSDLTGAPVADTQYF	TGTGCCAGCAGTGATCTTACAGGAGCCCCGGTGGCAGATACGCAGTATTTT
NA	TRBV24-1	few	TRBJ2-6	CATSDPGAGANVLTF	TGTGCCACCAGTGATCCAGGGGCGGGGGCCAACGTCCTGACTTTC
NA	TRBV24-1	few	TRBJ2-7	CATSGRDGNYEQYF	TGTGCCACCAGTGGTCGGGACGGCAACTACGAGCAGTACTTC
NA	TRBV7-2	few	TRBJ2-7	CASSSRGLASYEQYF	TGTGCCAGCAGCTCTAGAGGGCTAGCGAGCTACGAGCAGTACTTC
TRBD2	TRBV6-1	few	TRBJ2-2	CASSPIRTSGSGELFF	TGTGCCAGCAGCCCTATCCGGACTAGCGGGAGCGGGGAGCTGTTTTTT
NA	TRBV7-2	NA	TRBJ1-5	CASSLAGTLDQPQHF	TGTGCCAGCAGCTTAGCCGGGACACTCGATCAGCCCCAGCATTTT
TRBD1	TRBV6-1	NA	TRBJ1-2	CASSQAGGYGYTF	TGTGCCAGTTCCCAGGCAGGGGGCTATGGCTACACCTTC
TRBD2	TRBV12-3/TRBV12-4	NA	TRBJ2-7	CASSLKGLAGDEQYF	TGTGCCAGCAGTTTAAAGGGACTAGCGGGCGACGAGCAGTACTTC
NA	TRBV19	few	TRBJ1-2	CASGSHYGYTF	TGTGCCAGTGGTTCCCACTATGGCTACACCTTC
TRBD1	TRBV7-3	NA	TRBJ2-3	CASSYGTGRTDTQYF	TGTGCCAGCAGCTACGGGACAGGGCGCACAGATACGCAGTATTTT
NA	TRBV11-3	NA	TRBJ2-1	CASSSSPSLQRGPREQFF	TGTGCCAGCAGCTCGTCACCCTCTCTTCAGCGCGGGCCGAGGGAGCAGTTCTTC
TRBD2	TRBV19	NA	TRBJ2-1	CASSGGLAGLYNEQFF	TGTGCCAGTAGTGGGGGACTAGCGGGCCTCTACAATGAGCAGTTCTTC
TRBD2	TRBV20-1	NA	TRBJ2-7	CSARVQTSVPYEQYF	TGCAGTGCTAGAGTGCAGACTAGCGTACCCTACGAGCAGTACTTC
TRBD2	TRBV28	NA	TRBJ2-3	CASSLRGPGLAGEWGEDTQYF	TGTGCCAGCAGTTTAAGGGGGCCGGGACTAGCGGGAGAATGGGGGGAAGATACGCAGTATTTT
NA	TRBV5-1	NA	TRBJ1-1	CASSLDPLTEAFF	TGCGCCAGCAGCTTGGATCCTCTCACTGAAGCTTTCTTT
NA	TRBV28	few	TRBJ1-2	CASSWGLGDYGYTF	TGTGCCAGCAGTTGGGGTTTGGGGGACTATGGCTACACCTTC
TRBD2	TRBV4-2	few	TRBJ2-5	CASSQDGGLAGRQETQYF	TGTGCCAGCAGCCAAGATGGGGGACTAGCGGGTCGTCAAGAGACCCAGTACTTC
NA	TRBV21-1	few	TRBJ2-7	CASSYEQYF	TGTGCCAGCAGCTACGAGCAGTACTTC
NA	TRBV7-3	NA	TRBJ2-7	CASSPSHVSFYEQYF	TGTGCCAGCAGCCCCAGTCATGTCTCCTTCTACGAGCAGTACTTC
TRBD2	TRBV2	few	TRBJ2-2	CASSRLAYTGELFF	TGTGCCAGCAGTCGACTAGCCTACACCGGGGAGCTGTTTTTT
TRBD2	TRBV20-1	medium-sized	TRBJ2-7	CSASPSGYEQYF	TGCAGTGCTAGCCCTAGCGGCTACGAGCAGTACTTC
TRBD1	TRBV24-1	once	TRBJ2-7	CATSDSPDRGPYEQYF	TGTGCCACCAGTGATTCTCCGGACAGGGGGCCCTACGAGCAGTACTTC
TRBD1	TRBV19	NA	TRBJ1-2	CASSGQGRNYGYTF	TGTGCCAGTAGTGGACAGGGGCGAAACTATGGCTACACCTTC
TRBD1	TRBV24-1	NA	TRBJ1-1	CATSDSSRGLTEAFF	TGTGCCACCAGTGATTCTAGCAGGGGGCTCACTGAAGCTTTCTTT
NA	TRBV11-3	few	TRBJ2-2	CASSPMGGELFF	TGTGCCAGCAGTCCGATGGGCGGGGAGCTGTTTTTT
TRBD1	TRBV7-3	few	TRBJ2-6	CASSPGQYGANVLTF	TGTGCCAGCAGCCCGGGACAGTACGGGGCCAACGTCCTGACTTTC
NA	TRBV28	NA	TRBJ2-7	CASSLAGLYSEQYF	TGTGCCAGCAGTTTAGCAGGGCTATATTCGGAGCAGTACTTC
TRBD1	TRBV7-2	few	TRBJ1-1	CASSLDGGTGGNTEAFF	TGTGCCAGCAGCTTAGATGGCGGGACAGGGGGCAACACTGAAGCTTTCTTT
NA	TRBV28	NA	TRBJ1-2	CASSHRPPPSYGYTF	TGTGCCAGCAGCCACCGACCTCCGCCCTCTTATGGCTACACCTTC
TRBD1	TRBV20-1	medium-sized	TRBJ1-5	CSARVRGHPSNQPQHF	TGCAGTGCTAGAGTGAGGGGGCACCCTAGCAATCAGCCCCAGCATTTT
TRBD1	TRBV5-4	NA	TRBJ1-2	CASSPGQGNYGYTF	TGTGCCAGCAGCCCCGGACAGGGGAACTATGGCTACACCTTC
TRBD2	TRBV6-5	NA	TRBJ2-1	CASSFQTSGRGEQFF	TGTGCCAGCAGTTTCCAGACTAGCGGGAGGGGTGAGCAGTTCTTC
NA	TRBV4-2	few	TRBJ2-7	CASSQVRDVNYEQYF	TGTGCCAGCAGCCAAGTTCGGGACGTGAACTACGAGCAGTACTTC